One and the same sample provided the 25 T cell receptor beta chains below, sequenced in a study of blood T cell repertoires in COVID-19 (TCRdb year 2020). The library came from the immunoSEQ multiplex PCR assay. This immuneACCESS table, as held by TCRdb, lists in-frame sequences with V and J called but not all clones. Of the missing ones, under half trace to an unresolved V gene in checked studies; the others have no known cause. The sample yields more than 300,000 clones; 87% were counted once. The ten top clones hold more than 9% of the sample. The sample consisted of peripheral blood. The receptor set was obtained from a woman in her twenties or thirties with COVID-19, enrolled during active disease.

This rearrangement joins TRBV30 to TRBJ2-1, with D possibly matching TRBD2 (6 bases). The ends were cut back, 8 bases at V and 0 bases at J, with 17 bases in the middle. The germline gives CDR1 GTSNPN, CDR2 SVGIG (reference sequence). The CDR3 consists of 15 residues. CDR3: CALFSGSFSYNEQFF. The CDR3 nucleotides are TGTGCCCTATTCAGCGGGTCGTTCTCCTACAATGAGCAGTTCTTC.

A word on this clone: Other nucleotide sequences from this sample produce the same CDR3. This chain links TRBV5-4 with TRBJ2-5, with TRBD1 identical over 8 bases. This CDR3 has 13 amino acids. The V gene end was trimmed by 1 base and the J gene end by 5 bases; junction bases not matched to a gene: 1. Germline V lookup: CDR1 SGHNT, CDR2 YYREEE (reference sequence). The CDR3, as DNA: TGTGCCAGCAGCTTGCAGGGGGCGGAGACCCAGTACTTC. Encoded protein: CASSLQGAETQYF.

The chain combines TRBV10-3 with TRBJ2-2; D is possibly TRBD1 (5 bases). The CDR3 is made up of 13 amino acids. Germline assignment: CDR1 ENHRY and CDR2 SYGVKD. The V end was cut by 3 bases, the J end by 7 bases, with 9 bases between. The DNA for the CDR3 is TGTGCCATCAGTGAAGGGGCCAACGGGGAGCTGTTTTTT. Its protein is CAISEGANGELFF.

This chain connects TRBV10-1 to TRBJ2-5, with 14 positions matching TRBD2. Per the germline V gene, CDR1 is WNHNN and CDR2 is SYGVQD (reference sequence). The CDR3 runs 18 residues. V dropped 5 bases and J dropped 0; count of bases not matched to a gene: 8. Here the CDR3 reads CASSPGTSGSLYQETQYF. The CDR3 bases are TGCGCCAGCAGTCCCGGGACTAGCGGGAGTTTGTACCAAGAGACCCAGTACTTC.

The chain uses TRBV11-2 and TRBJ2-5; 7 positions match TRBD1. V shed 4 bases and J 5 bases; nucleotides not matched to a gene: 13. Per the germline V gene, CDR1 is SGHAT and CDR2 is FQNNGV. The CDR3 sequence is 16 residues long. The CDR3 coding sequence is TGTGCCAGCAGCTCGCGACAGGGACGGAATATGGAGACCCAGTACTTC. Translation gives CASSSRQGRNMETQYF.

In the case of this clone: The same CDR3 arises from other DNA sequences in this sample as well. The chain recombines TRBV18 with TRBJ2-7; no clear D gene. CDR1 is KGHSH and CDR2 is LQKENI in the germline V gene. Trimming removed 6 bases from V and 3 bases from J, with 9 bases in between. The CDR3 consists of 12 residues. This chain's CDR3 is CASSPANYEQYF. The CDR3 DNA follows: TGTGCCAGCTCGCCCGCGAACTACGAGCAGTACTTC.

The gene calls are TRBV6-5 and TRBJ2-5, with D hard to call. CDR1 MNHEY and CDR2 SVGAGI come from the germline V gene. The CDR3 loop spans 15 amino acids. Trimming left V 4 bases short and J 1 base short, with 13 bases between. CDR3 sequence reads: CASSSPRSPQETQYF. CDR3 in DNA: TGTGCCAGCAGTTCCCCCCGGTCCCCCCAAGAGACCCAGTACTTC.

V and J are TRBV3-1 (or the pseudogene TRBV3-2) and TRBJ1-3, with D possibly matching TRBD1 (5 bases). Germline CDR1 reads LGHDT; CDR2 reads YNNKEL (reference sequence). CDR3 length equals 15 residues. V gave up 5 bases and J gave up 2 bases, with 13 bases separating them. The CDR3 spells CASSDEGATGNTIYF. The DNA for the CDR3 is TGTGCCAGCAGCGATGAAGGGGCGACTGGAAACACCATATATTTT.

This clone was detected only a few times. The rearrangement joins TRBV9 to TRBJ1-1; 7 bases are a match to TRBD1. After removal of 3 bases from V and 5 bases from J, the junction contained 13 bases not matched to a gene. Germline CDR1 SGDLS, CDR2 YYNGEE. The CDR3 totals 16 residues. CDR3 nucleotide sequence: TGTGCCAGCAGCGCCCACACCAGGACAGGAAGTACTGAAGCTTTCTTT. Its protein product is CASSAHTRTGSTEAFF.

V is TRBV5-1 and J is TRBJ2-1, with unresolved D. The germline V and J ends were trimmed by 0 bases and 10 bases, with 14 bases remaining between them. Germline CDR1 reads SGHRS; CDR2 reads YFSETQ. The CDR3 runs 14 residues. CDR3 in amino acids: CASSLEPQTGEQFF. CDR3 nucleotides: TGCGCCAGCAGCTTGGAACCCCAAACCGGGGAGCAGTTCTTC.

The rearrangement links TRBV7-9 to TRBJ2-7; D may be TRBD2 (6 bases). Germline V gives CDR1 SEHNR, CDR2 FQNEAQ (reference sequence). The CDR3 loop spans 13 amino acids. Trimming removed 4 bases at V and 5 bases at J, with 12 bases between. The chain's CDR3 is CASSSRENDEQYF. In DNA form, the CDR3 reads TGTGCCAGCAGCTCTCGGGAGAATGACGAGCAGTACTTC.

The chain couples TRBV28 to TRBJ2-7; D is perhaps TRBD1 (6 bases). CDR1 is MDHEN, CDR2 SYDVKM, per germline. The CDR3 length is 15 residues. V gave up 6 bases and J gave up 2 bases, with 17 bases separating them. CDR3 nucleotides: TGTGCCAGCAGGCCGCGAAACAGGGTAACCTACGAGCAGTACTTC. Translating gives CASRPRNRVTYEQYF. The full variable domain, its missing parts supplied by reference TRBV28 and TRBJ2-7, is DVKVTQSSRYLVKRTGEKVFLECVQDMDHENMFWYRQDPGLGLRLIYFSYDVKMKEKGDIPEGYSVSREKKERFSLILESASTNQTSMYLCASRPRNRVTYEQYFGPGTRLTVT.

The chain recombines TRBV6-5 with TRBJ2-1, with 8 bases lining up with TRBD1. Trimming cost V 6 bases and J 6 bases; bases outside gene matches: 7. This CDR3 spans 14 amino acids. Germline CDR1 and CDR2: MNHEY and SVGAGI. This CDR3 is CASSRGQEGNEQFF. The CDR3 DNA sequence: TGTGCCAGCAGCCGGGGACAGGAAGGCAATGAGCAGTTCTTC.

This rearrangement joins TRBV25-1 to TRBJ2-1; 11 nucleotides line up with TRBD1. The CDR3 spans 15 residues. V shed 4 bases, J shed 4 bases, and the junction held 3 bases outside the gene matches. Germline assignment: CDR1 MGHDK and CDR2 SYGVNS. CDR3: CASSVGTGGYNEQFF. The CDR3 DNA follows: TGTGCCAGCAGTGTGGGGACAGGGGGTTACAATGAGCAGTTCTTC. The entire variable domain, with the rest obtained from reference TRBV25-1 and TRBJ2-1, is as follows: EADIYQTPRYLVIGTGKKITLECSQTMGHDKMYWYQQDPGMELHLIHYSYGVNSTEKGDLSSESTVSRIRTEHFPLTLESARPSHTSQYLCASSVGTGGYNEQFFGPGTRLTVL.

The V call is TRBV10-2, the J call TRBJ1-2; possibly TRBD1 for D (6 bases). The CDR3 is made up of 14 amino acids. Germline V CDR1 and CDR2: WSHSY, SAAADI. V dropped 2 bases and J dropped 9 bases, with 16 bases sitting between them. The CDR3, as DNA: TGCGCCAGCAGTGAGCCTCCCCAGGGACAACGCTACACCTTC. It yields the protein CASSEPPQGQRYTF.

The genes are TRBV5-1 and TRBJ1-3; D is possibly TRBD1 (6 bases). CDR3 length equals 16 residues. V dropped 2 bases and J dropped 4 bases, with 16 bases sitting between them. Germline V lookup: CDR1 SGHRS, CDR2 YFSETQ. The CDR3 coding sequence is TGCGCCAGCAGCTTAACAGGGCAAACGCGGGGAAACACCATATATTTT. Amino acids: CASSLTGQTRGNTIYF.

A single count supports this clone. CDR3 coding DNA: TGTGCCAGCGGAGAGACAGGTCCGTATGAGCAGTACTTC. Protein sequence: CASGETGPYEQYF. The V call is TRBV2, the J call TRBJ2-7, with D perhaps TRBD1 (6 bases). V lost 8 bases, J lost 7 bases, and 18 bases lay in between. The CDR3 runs to 13 residues. Germline V lookup: CDR1 SNHLY, CDR2 FYNNEI. Full variable domain (outside the CDR3, taken from reference TRBV2 and TRBJ2-7): EPEVTQTPSHQVTQMGQEVILRCVPISNHLYFYWYRQILGQKVEFLVSFYNNEISEKSEIFDDQFSVERPDGSNFTLKIRSTKLEDSAMYFCASGETGPYEQYFGPGTRLTVT.

The chain has TRBV10-2 and TRBJ1-4, with 7 bases fitting TRBD1. This CDR3 spans 13 amino acids. Per germline, CDR1 WSHSY and CDR2 SAAADI. V dropped 6 bases and J dropped 5; count of bases not matched to a gene: 3. DNA of the CDR3: TGCGCCAGCAGACAGGGGATAAATGAAAAACTGTTTTTT. Translating gives CASRQGINEKLFF.

This clone was seen only a few times. V gene TRBV2 combines with J gene TRBJ2-5, with 11 bases aligning to TRBD2. Germline CDR1 is SNHLY and CDR2 is FYNNEI. V gave up 1 base and J gave up 4 bases; unmatched junction bases: 2. The CDR3 contains 15 residues. CDR3 loop: CASSEGLAGRETQYF. The CDR3 DNA follows: TGTGCCAGCAGTGAAGGACTAGCGGGACGAGAGACCCAGTACTTC.

The chain is built from TRBV6-5 and TRBJ1-2; 12 bases match TRBD1. With 8 bases clipped from V and 7 bases from J, the junction kept 5 bases outside the gene matches. This CDR3 contains 13 residues. CDR1 and CDR2 (germline): MNHEY, SVGAGI. The CDR3 sequence is CASGDRGRSGYTF. CDR3 sequence (DNA): TGTGCCAGCGGGGACAGGGGGCGTAGTGGCTACACCTTC.

The chain links TRBV7-2 to TRBJ2-1, with D unresolved. Germline CDR1 is SGHTA and CDR2 is FQGNSA. Trimming stripped 4 bases from V and 0 bases from J, with 10 bases between. CDR3 size: 15 residues. The DNA for the CDR3 is TGTGCCAGCAGCTCTATATTGAGCTCCTACAATGAGCAGTTCTTC. Protein sequence: CASSSILSSYNEQFF.

The chain uses TRBV6-1 and TRBJ2-7, with D possibly being TRBD1 (5 bases). The germline V gene encodes CDR1 MNHNS and CDR2 SASEGT. The V gene lost 3 bases and the J gene lost 6 bases, with 12 bases spanning the gap. There are 13 residues in the CDR3. CDR3 DNA: TGTGCCAGCAGTGAGACAGTGCTTGGCGAGCAGTACTTC. It encodes CASSETVLGEQYF.

In its sample, this clone was seen many times. The V and J genes are TRBV27 and TRBJ2-1; 13 bases are shared with TRBD2. Germline lookup yields CDR1 MNHEY and CDR2 SMNVEV (reference sequence). The CDR3 is made up of 15 amino acids. V gave up 3 bases and J gave up 6 bases; unmatched junction bases: 2. The CDR3 loop is CASSLGLAGRNEQFF. CDR3 sequence (DNA): TGTGCCAGCAGTTTGGGACTAGCGGGGCGCAATGAGCAGTTCTTC.

The chain carries TRBV18 and TRBJ2-7; TRBD2 matches 7 bases. CDR3 length equals 17 residues. Per germline, CDR1 KGHSH and CDR2 LQKENI. With V trimmed by 3 bases and J by 5 bases, 16 bases remained unmatched. Written as DNA, the CDR3 is TGTGCCAGCTCACCGACTGAGCGGGACCCCAGGGTCAACGAGCAGTACTTC. Translating gives CASSPTERDPRVNEQYF. Using reference TRBV18 and TRBJ2-7 for the parts outside the CDR3, the full variable domain is NAGVMQNPRHLVRRRGQEARLRCSPMKGHSHVYWYRQLPEEGLKFMVYLQKENIIDESGMPKERFSAEFPKEGPSILRIQQVVRGDSAAYFCASSPTERDPRVNEQYFGPGTRLTVT.

This clone was seen once. The V call is TRBV10-3, the J call TRBJ1-2, with 12 positions matching TRBD1. V shed 6 bases, J shed 6 bases, and the junction held 5 bases outside the gene matches. Per germline, CDR1 ENHRY and CDR2 SYGVKD. This CDR3 comprises 14 residues. Written as DNA, the CDR3 is TGTGCCATCAGACCGGGACAGGGGGCGGATGGCTACACCTTC. It encodes CAIRPGQGADGYTF.